Shown below are 12 T cell receptor beta chains from a single sample sequenced in a study of beta chain features in type 1 diabetes. Study findings and constraints: There was a moderate but significant shortening of TCRB CDR3s in all four CD4+ subsets of Type 1 diabetes patients.

No antigen is known for these receptors. The sequenced template was cDNA made from the entire isolated RNA. Sequenced by immunoSEQ multiplex PCR; TCRdb stores in-frame clones only, minus some. The sample carries 300,000 to 450,000 clones, around 12% recorded once. The material sequenced was naive CD4+ T cells from blood. The receptors originated from a woman aged 18-29 years with type 1 diabetes.

The chain is built from TRBV28 and TRBJ2-1, with 7 bases fitting TRBD1. V lost 2 bases and J lost 12; bases outside the gene matches: 10. The CDR3 runs to 14 residues. Looked up from germline, CDR1 is MDHEN and CDR2 is SYDVKM. The CDR3 coding sequence is TGTGCCAGCAGTTTAACTCGGACAGGCGGAGGGCAGTTCTTC. This gives the protein CASSLTRTGGGQFF.

This rearrangement joins TRBV6-6 to TRBJ2-7; no clear D. CDR3 length: 15 residues. V lost 0 bases and J lost 0, with 9 bases in between. Germline V gene data show CDR1 as MNHNY and CDR2 as SVGAGI (reference sequence). This CDR3 is CASSYSTGVSYEQYF. The DNA for the CDR3 is TGTGCCAGCAGTTACTCGACCGGAGTCTCCTACGAGCAGTACTTC.

The sample holds a few counts of this clone. The rearrangement links TRBV9 to TRBJ2-5; 8 nucleotides align to TRBD1. V was pared by 3 bases and J by 5 bases, with 3 bases of the junction left unmatched. Germline loops: CDR1 SGDLS, CDR2 YYNGEE. CDR3 length equals 13 residues. The CDR3 bases are TGTGCCAGCAGCGCTCGGGACAGGGAGACCCAGTACTTC. Its translation: CASSARDRETQYF.

This clone showed up just a few times. The sample has other DNA sequences that encode this CDR3 too. The rearrangement joins TRBV6-5 to TRBJ2-7; 11 bases line up with TRBD1. Germline lookup yields CDR1 MNHEY and CDR2 SVGAGI. The length of the CDR3 is 15 residues. The J segment lost 4 bases and the V segment lost 0 bases, leaving 2 bases of the junction unmatched. The DNA of the CDR3 is TGTGCCAGCAGTTACTCGGGACAGGGGGGATACGAGCAGTACTTC. It is translated as CASSYSGQGGYEQYF.

This clone was observed a handful of times. The chain combines TRBV7-9 with TRBJ2-3, with TRBD1 identical over 9 bases. This CDR3 is built from 14 residues. V trimming: 7 bases; J trimming: 3 bases; junction bases outside the gene matches: 5. Germline loops: CDR1 SEHNR, CDR2 FQNEAQ (reference sequence). CDR3 sequence: CASNPGQGTDTQYF. CDR3 in DNA: TGTGCCAGCAACCCGGGACAGGGAACAGATACGCAGTATTTT.

The chain recombines TRBV5-8 with TRBJ2-1, with TRBD2 matching 10 bases. The CDR3 sequence is 16 residues long. Trimming at V came to 0 bases and at J to 7 bases, leaving 7 bases not matched to a gene. Germline V gene lookup returns CDR1 SGHTS and CDR2 YDEGEE. CDR3 in DNA: TGTGCCAGCAGCTTGGTGAAGGTAGCGGGAGGAAATGAGCAGTTCTTC. Its protein is CASSLVKVAGGNEQFF.

The rearrangement uses TRBV19 and TRBJ2-5, with TRBD1 identical over 9 bases. Looked up from germline, CDR1 is LNHDA and CDR2 is SQIVND (reference sequence). The CDR3 spans 13 residues. Unmatched junction bases numbered 6, after V lost 10 bases and J lost 3 bases. CDR3 residues: CATRGTGKETQYF. CDR3 nucleotide sequence: TGTGCCACCAGAGGGACAGGGAAAGAGACCCAGTACTTC.

This clone was picked up a small number of times. Other DNA variants within this sample encode the same CDR3. The CDR3 spells CASSPDRGNSPLHF. In DNA form, the CDR3 reads TGCGCCAGCAGCCCCGACAGGGGGAATTCACCCCTCCACTTT. The chain has TRBV5-1 and TRBJ1-6; 9 nucleotides line up with TRBD1. Per the germline V gene, CDR1 is SGHRS and CDR2 is YFSETQ. The CDR3 length is 14 residues. With V trimmed by 4 bases and J by 7 bases, 3 bases remained unmatched.

This clone was observed a handful of times. The gene calls are TRBV27 and TRBJ2-3; maybe TRBD1 (5 bases). The CDR3 runs 10 residues. Trimming cost V 11 bases and J 14 bases, with 17 bases left between them. CDR1 and CDR2 (germline): MNHEY, SMNVEV (reference sequence). The CDR3, as DNA: TGTGCCCGGCTCTCTCGGACAAGGTATTTT. Protein sequence: CARLSRTRYF.

This clone has a handful of counts. The chain recombines TRBV6-5 with TRBJ2-3; TRBD2 is a possible D gene (5 bases). V was trimmed by 5 bases and J by 1 base, leaving 10 bases between them. Germline values: CDR1 MNHEY, CDR2 SVGAGI. The CDR3 length is 14 residues. This chain's CDR3 is CASSTGWGTDTQYF. CDR3 in DNA: TGTGCCAGCAGTACGGGGTGGGGCACAGATACGCAGTATTTT.

A few counts support this clone. Germline and junction disagree at one end, which may indicate a read error. V and J are TRBV11-2 and TRBJ2-7; 7 nucleotides match TRBD1. Germline assignment: CDR1 SGHAT and CDR2 FQNNGV. The CDR3 length is 15 residues. CDR3 sequence (DNA): TGTGCCAGCAGCATAGAATCCGGGACAGCCTACGAGCAGTACTTC. Encoded protein: CASSIESGTAYEQYF.

This clone came up a few times. The CDR3 region has the DNA TGTGCCAGTAGTTTTCGACAGGGGCTATGGCAGTACTTC. Residues: CASSFRQGLWQYF. The gene calls are TRBV19 and TRBJ2-7; 8 bases map to TRBD1. This CDR3 has 13 amino acids. Germline values: CDR1 LNHDA, CDR2 SQIVND (reference sequence). Trimming took 5 bases from V and 9 from J; bases not matched to a gene: 9. Looking up the rest from reference TRBV19 and TRBJ2-7 gives the full variable domain: DGGITQSPKYLFRKEGQNVTLSCEQNLNHDAMYWYRQDPGQGLRLIYYSQIVNDFQKGDIAEGYSVSREKKESFPLTVTSAQKNPTAFYLCASSFRQGLWQYFGPGTRLTVT.